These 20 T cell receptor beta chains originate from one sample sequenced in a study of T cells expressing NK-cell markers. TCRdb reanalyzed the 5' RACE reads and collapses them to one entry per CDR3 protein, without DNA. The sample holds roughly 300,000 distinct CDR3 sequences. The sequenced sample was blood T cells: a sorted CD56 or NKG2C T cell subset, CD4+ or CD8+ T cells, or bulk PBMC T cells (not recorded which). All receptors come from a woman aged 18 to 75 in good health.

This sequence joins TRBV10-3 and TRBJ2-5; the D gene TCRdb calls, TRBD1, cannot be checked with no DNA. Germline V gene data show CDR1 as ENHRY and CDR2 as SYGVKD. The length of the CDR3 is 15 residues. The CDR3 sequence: CAISTRGDLKETQYF.

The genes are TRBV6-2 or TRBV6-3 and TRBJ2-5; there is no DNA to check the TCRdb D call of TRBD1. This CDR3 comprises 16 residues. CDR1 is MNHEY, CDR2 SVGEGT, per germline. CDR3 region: CASSFGHHLMRETQYF.

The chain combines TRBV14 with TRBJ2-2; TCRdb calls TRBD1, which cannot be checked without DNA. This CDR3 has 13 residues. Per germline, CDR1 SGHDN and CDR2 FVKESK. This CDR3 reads CASSQWGAGELFF.

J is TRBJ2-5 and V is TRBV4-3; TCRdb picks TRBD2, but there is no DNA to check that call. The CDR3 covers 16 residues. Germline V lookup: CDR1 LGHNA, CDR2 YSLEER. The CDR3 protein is CASSQDWLAGGETQYF.

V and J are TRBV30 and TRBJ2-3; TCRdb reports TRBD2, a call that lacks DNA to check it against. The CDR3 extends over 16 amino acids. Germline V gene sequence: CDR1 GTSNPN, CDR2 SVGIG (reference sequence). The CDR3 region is CACSPHWSGSTNTQYF.

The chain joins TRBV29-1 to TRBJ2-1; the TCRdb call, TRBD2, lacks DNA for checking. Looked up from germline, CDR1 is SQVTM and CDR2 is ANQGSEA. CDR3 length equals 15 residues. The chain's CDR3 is CSVVQRLAGGHEQFF.

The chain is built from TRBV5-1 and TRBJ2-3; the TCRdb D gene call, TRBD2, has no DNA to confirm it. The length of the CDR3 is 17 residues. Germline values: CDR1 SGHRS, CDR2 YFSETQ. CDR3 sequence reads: CASSLDYRGGLSDTQYF.

CDR3 loop: CASRSSGWDSPLHF. The rearrangement links TRBV12-3 or TRBV12-4 to TRBJ1-6; with no DNA, the TCRdb D assignment of TRBD1 cannot be verified. The CDR3 loop spans 14 amino acids.

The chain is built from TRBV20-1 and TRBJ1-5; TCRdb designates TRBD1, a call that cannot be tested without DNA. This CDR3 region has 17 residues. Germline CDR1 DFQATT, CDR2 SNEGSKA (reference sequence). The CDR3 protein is CSARPKRGRAEGKPQHF.

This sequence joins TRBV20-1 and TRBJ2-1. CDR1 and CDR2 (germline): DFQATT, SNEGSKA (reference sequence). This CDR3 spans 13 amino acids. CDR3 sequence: CSARDHQIAEQFF.

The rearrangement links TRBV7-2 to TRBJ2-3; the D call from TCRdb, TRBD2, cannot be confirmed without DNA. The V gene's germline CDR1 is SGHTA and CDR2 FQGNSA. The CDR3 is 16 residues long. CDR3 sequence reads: CASRLSTSGGADTQYF.

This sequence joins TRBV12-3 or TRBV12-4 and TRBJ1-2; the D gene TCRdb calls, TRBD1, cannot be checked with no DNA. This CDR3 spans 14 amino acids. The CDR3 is CASSFQGGFYGYTF.

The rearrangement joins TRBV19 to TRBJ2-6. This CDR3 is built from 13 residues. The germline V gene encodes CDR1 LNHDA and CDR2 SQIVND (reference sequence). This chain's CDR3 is CASSIAGANVLTF. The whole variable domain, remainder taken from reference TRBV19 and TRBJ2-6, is DGGITQSPKYLFRKEGQNVTLSCEQNLNHDAMYWYRQDPGQGLRLIYYSQIVNDFQKGDIAEGYSVSREKKESFPLTVTSAQKNPTAFYLCASSIAGANVLTFGAGSRLTVL.

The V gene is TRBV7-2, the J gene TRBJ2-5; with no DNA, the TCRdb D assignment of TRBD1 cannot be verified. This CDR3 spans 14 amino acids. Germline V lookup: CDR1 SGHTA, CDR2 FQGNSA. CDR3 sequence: CASSSTGVDETQYF.

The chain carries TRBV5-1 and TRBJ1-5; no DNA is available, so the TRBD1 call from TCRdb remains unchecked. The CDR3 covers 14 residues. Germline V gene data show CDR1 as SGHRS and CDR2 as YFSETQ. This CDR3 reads CASSPWGGNQPQHF.

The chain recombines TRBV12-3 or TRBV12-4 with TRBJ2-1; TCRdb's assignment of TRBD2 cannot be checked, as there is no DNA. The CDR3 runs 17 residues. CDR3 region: CASSLKAGTGEYNEQFF.

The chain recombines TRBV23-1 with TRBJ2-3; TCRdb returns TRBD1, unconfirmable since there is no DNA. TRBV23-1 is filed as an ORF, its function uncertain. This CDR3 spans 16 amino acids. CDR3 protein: CASSLKYGQGSDTQYF.

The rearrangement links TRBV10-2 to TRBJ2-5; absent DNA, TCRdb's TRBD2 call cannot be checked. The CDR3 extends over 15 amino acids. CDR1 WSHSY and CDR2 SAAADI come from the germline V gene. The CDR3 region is CASKGTSGGAETQYF.

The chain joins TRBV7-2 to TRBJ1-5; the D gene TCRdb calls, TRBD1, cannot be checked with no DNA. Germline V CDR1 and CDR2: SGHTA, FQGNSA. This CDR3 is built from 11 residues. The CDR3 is CASSGRGPQHF.

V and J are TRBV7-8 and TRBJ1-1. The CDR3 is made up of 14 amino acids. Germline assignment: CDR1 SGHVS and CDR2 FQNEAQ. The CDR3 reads CASSLAQENTEAFF.